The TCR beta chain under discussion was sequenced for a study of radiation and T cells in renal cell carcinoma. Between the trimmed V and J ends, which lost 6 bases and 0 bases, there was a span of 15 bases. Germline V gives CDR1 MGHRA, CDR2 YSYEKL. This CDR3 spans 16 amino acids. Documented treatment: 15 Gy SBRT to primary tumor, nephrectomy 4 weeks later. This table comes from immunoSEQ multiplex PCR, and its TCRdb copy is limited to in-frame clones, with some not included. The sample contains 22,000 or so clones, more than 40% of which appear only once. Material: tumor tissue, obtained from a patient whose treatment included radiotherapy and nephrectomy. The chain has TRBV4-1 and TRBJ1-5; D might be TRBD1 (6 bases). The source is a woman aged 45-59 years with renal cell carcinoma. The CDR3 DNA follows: TGCGCCAGCAGACAGGGCGCGGGGTATAGCAATCAGCCCCAGCATTTT. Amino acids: CASRQGAGYSNQPQHF.